The 22 T cell receptor beta chains reported below all come from one sample, sequenced in a study of post-analysis software for immune sequencing data. Study-level findings and limits: Higher frequency in patients than in controls was seen for about five TRBV segments, with TRBV5-6, TRBV5-1 and TRBV20-1 among them.

Which antigens these TCRs recognize remains unknown. cDNA libraries for TCR beta contained unique molecular identifiers. TCRdb passed the PCR reads through MiXCR, listing each CDR3 protein once. The profile shows more than 450,000 distinct CDR3 sequences, around 36% of them singletons. The source material was blood. These receptors were taken from a girl younger than 18 with multiple sclerosis.

In its sample, this clonotype was seen once. J is TRBJ2-1 and V is TRBV4-1; D remains ambiguous. Looked up from germline, CDR1 is MGHRA and CDR2 is YSYEKL. There are 12 residues in the CDR3. Trimming left V 1 base short and J 14 bases short, with 12 bases between. For the CDR3, the DNA is TGCGCCAGCAGCCAAGTACGCTCCACAAAGTTCTTC. Amino acid sequence: CASSQVRSTKFF.

This clonotype was recorded many times. The rearrangement uses TRBV10-2 and TRBJ2-1, with 8 bases fitting TRBD2. Germline V CDR1 and CDR2: WSHSY, SAAADI. V was clipped by 4 bases and J by 2 bases; unmatched bases: 1. This CDR3 is 14 amino acids long. CDR3 sequence (DNA): TGCGCCAGCAGTGGGGGACTAGCCTACAATGAGCAGTTCTTC. Its protein is CASSGGLAYNEQFF.

The chain links TRBV18 to TRBJ1-5, with 9 bases matching TRBD1. The CDR3 has 15 amino acids. The trim removed 3 bases at V and 4 bases at J, leaving 4 bases unmatched. CDR1 KGHSH and CDR2 LQKENI come from the germline V gene. The CDR3 region has the DNA TGTGCCAGCTCACCGAGAGGACAGGGGAATCAGCCCCAGCATTTT. Protein sequence: CASSPRGQGNQPQHF.

The chain links TRBV5-5 to TRBJ2-2, with TRBD1 identical over 12 bases. This CDR3 comprises 17 residues. Losses at the gene ends were 4 bases for V and 4 bases for J; bases not matched to a gene: 8. Germline V gives CDR1 SGHKS, CDR2 YYEKEE (reference sequence). The CDR3 sequence is CASSAYGTGGGTGELFF. CDR3 sequence (DNA): TGTGCCAGCAGCGCCTACGGGACAGGGGGCGGCACCGGGGAGCTGTTTTTT.

This chain uses TRBV15 with TRBJ1-5; 10 bases match TRBD1. The J segment lost 5 bases and the V segment lost 2 bases, leaving 3 bases of the junction unmatched. The CDR3 spans 15 residues. Germline-derived CDR1 and CDR2 are LNHNV and YYDKDF (reference sequence). The CDR3 DNA reads TGTGCCACCAGCAGATCCGGGACAGGGGATCAGCCCCAGCATTTT. This translates into CATSRSGTGDQPQHF.

The rearrangement links TRBV20-1 to TRBJ2-5; the match to TRBD2 covers 10 bases. Losses at the gene ends were 4 bases for V and 4 bases for J; bases not matched to a gene: 12. Germline CDR1 and CDR2: DFQATT and SNEGSKA (reference sequence). This CDR3 comprises 16 residues. CDR3 coding DNA: TGCAGTGCTAACCAACCGGGACTAGCGCCTGGAGAGACCCAGTACTTC. This sequence encodes CSANQPGLAPGETQYF.

This clonotype occurred a few times. The V and J genes are TRBV15 and TRBJ2-7, with D maybe TRBD2 (7 bases). Germline CDR1 LNHNV, CDR2 YYDKDF (reference sequence). This CDR3 is built from 16 residues. Trimming took 0 bases from V and 0 from J, leaving 12 bases between them. CDR3 DNA sequence: TGTGCCACCAGCAGAGAAGGGGGGGACACCTCCTACGAGCAGTACTTC. It encodes CATSREGGDTSYEQYF.

Concerning this clonotype itself: At one of its ends the junction is not consistent with the germline gene, which may arise from a read error. The chain uses TRBV7-3 and TRBJ2-3; a possible D gene is TRBD1 (6 bases). In germline, CDR1 is SGHTA, CDR2 FQGTGA. The CDR3 has 16 residues. The CDR3: CPSSHDPGTRTDTQYF. The DNA for the CDR3 is TGTCCCAGCAGCCATGATCCCGGGACACGCACAGATACGCAGTATTTT.

The CDR3 sequence: CASSSRFGGPDGYTF. CDR3 coding DNA: TGCGCCAGCAGCTCCCGTTTCGGGGGGCCGGATGGCTACACCTTC. V is TRBV5-1 and J is TRBJ1-2; tentative D call: TRBD1 (6 bases). Looked up from germline, CDR1 is SGHRS and CDR2 is YFSETQ. This CDR3 spans 15 amino acids. The V end lost 3 bases, the J end lost 6 bases, and 18 bases lay between the germline ends.

The CDR3 protein is CSVVPETGFNYGYTF. In DNA form, the CDR3 reads TGCAGCGTTGTGCCGGAAACAGGATTTAACTATGGCTACACCTTC. This sequence joins TRBV29-1 and TRBJ1-2, with D perhaps matching TRBD1 (5 bases). From germline, CDR1 is SQVTM and CDR2 ANQGSEA. Trimming left V 4 bases short and J 1 base short, with 16 bases between. The CDR3 totals 15 residues.

This clonotype has a handful of counts. This chain joins TRBV5-5 and TRBJ2-3; TRBD2 aligns across 7 bases. The V segment lost 7 bases and the J segment 0 bases; nucleotides outside the gene matches: 2. The germline gives CDR1 SGHKS, CDR2 YYEKEE (reference sequence). CDR3 length equals 13 residues. CDR3 coding DNA: TGTGCCAGCGAGCGGGGTAGCACAGATACGCAGTATTTT. It encodes CASERGSTDTQYF.

This clonotype was seen a handful of times. V usage is TRBV25-1 and J usage is TRBJ2-7; 7 nucleotides line up with TRBD2. The J call may be mistaken, given a closer DNA end match to TRBJ2-5. Germline V lookup: CDR1 MGHDK, CDR2 SYGVNS. CDR3 length: 15 amino acids. CDR3 loop: CASTPGLKVFETQYF. The CDR3 DNA is TGTGCCAGCACCCCGGGACTAAAAGTGTTTGAGACCCAGTACTTC.

This clonotype has a handful of counts. The CDR3, as DNA: TGTGCCAGCAGTAGGGAGGACGAGCAGTACTTC. It translates to CASSREDEQYF. The V call is TRBV2, the J call TRBJ2-7; D is perhaps TRBD2 (6 bases). Trimming took off 5 bases at V and 5 bases at J, with 7 bases between the two ends. CDR1 and CDR2 from the germline V gene are SNHLY and FYNNEI. The CDR3 totals 11 residues.

This rearrangement joins TRBV7-9 to TRBJ2-5; D possibly corresponds to TRBD1 (6 bases). The J call is uncertain, as TRBJ2-7 better fits the DNA end. This CDR3 region has 15 residues. Germline V lookup: CDR1 SEHNR, CDR2 FQNEAQ (reference sequence). The CDR3 region has the DNA TGTGCCAGCAGCTTAAATGGGGGCCTGACCTACGAGCAGTACTTC. Its translation is CASSLNGGLTYEQYF.

Only a few counts were recorded for this clonotype. V and J are TRBV5-1 and TRBJ1-2, with 7 bases lining up with TRBD1. With 4 bases clipped from V and 7 bases from J, the junction kept 16 bases outside the gene matches. The germline V gene encodes CDR1 SGHRS and CDR2 YFSETQ. The CDR3 extends over 16 amino acids. CDR3 bases: TGCGCCAGCAGCCTGGGGCCGGGACAGCCAGCGGGTGGCTACACCTTC. Translation gives CASSLGPGQPAGGYTF.

This chain connects TRBV13 to TRBJ2-7; D is possibly TRBD2 (5 bases). The CDR3 is made up of 16 amino acids. The V end was cut by 5 bases, the J end by 0 bases, with 17 bases between. Germline values: CDR1 PRHDT, CDR2 FYEKMQ (reference sequence). In nucleotides, the CDR3 is TGTGCCAGCAGCACTCCTCCCGTTGGGAGCTCCTACGAGCAGTACTTC. As protein: CASSTPPVGSSYEQYF.

This clonotype was detected a few times. The V call is TRBV7-3, the J call TRBJ2-7, with 10 bases identical to TRBD1. The J call may be incorrect, as the DNA end agrees better with TRBJ2-5. This CDR3 is built from 16 residues. Germline V lookup: CDR1 SGHTA, CDR2 FQGTGA. CDR3 in DNA: TGTGCCAGCAGCTTAACGTGGGGGACAGGGGAAGAGACCCAGTACTTC. Its translation is CASSLTWGTGEETQYF.

V and J are TRBV4-1 and TRBJ1-4; the D gene is possibly TRBD1 (5 bases). Germline V gene sequence: CDR1 MGHRA, CDR2 YSYEKL. Trimming took 1 base from V and 12 from J, leaving 9 bases between them. The CDR3 contains 12 residues. As DNA, the CDR3 is TGCGCCAGCAGCCAAGGGGGGGTAGAACTGTTTTTT. It is translated as CASSQGGVELFF.

The gene calls are TRBV3-1 and TRBJ1-5, with D maybe TRBD1 (5 bases). V was trimmed by 0 bases and J by 13 bases, leaving 13 bases between them. Germline V lookup: CDR1 LGHDT, CDR2 YNNKEL (reference sequence). The CDR3 is 13 amino acids. The CDR3 nucleotides read TGTGCCAGCAGCCAAGATCAAGGCGGGACTCAGCATTTT. Amino acid sequence: CASSQDQGGTQHF. The full variable domain, completed using reference TRBV3-1 and TRBJ1-5, is DTAVSQTPKYLVTQMGNDKSIKCEQNLGHDTMYWYKQDSKKFLKIMFSYNNKELIINETVPNRFSPKSPDKAHLNLHINSLELGDSAVYFCASSQDQGGTQHFGDGTRLSIL.

The chain employs TRBV6-6 and TRBJ2-3; 9 positions match TRBD2. V trimming: 5 bases; J trimming: 1 base; junction bases outside the gene matches: 7. The CDR3 extends over 16 amino acids. Germline lookup yields CDR1 MNHNY and CDR2 SVGAGI (reference sequence). The CDR3 spells CASSHQAGGRTDTQYF. The CDR3 bases are TGTGCCAGCAGTCACCAAGCGGGGGGACGCACAGATACGCAGTATTTT.

V is TRBV10-3 and J is TRBJ2-1; D is perhaps TRBD1 (6 bases). This CDR3 has 14 residues. In germline, CDR1 is ENHRY, CDR2 SYGVKD. V was pared by 8 bases and J by 2 bases, with 13 bases between. Here the CDR3 DNA reads TGTGCCATCCGGCAGGACAGCGCCTACAATGAGCAGTTCTTC. Translating it yields CAIRQDSAYNEQFF.

Of note for this clonotype: A much larger clone lies a single base off, so this may be a read error. The genes are TRBV12-3 or TRBV12-4 and TRBJ2-3, with 8 positions matching TRBD2. The CDR3 is 16 residues long. Here the CDR3 reads CASSFRAGGNADAQYF. CDR3 nucleotide sequence: TGTGCCAGCAGTTTCCGGGCGGGGGGCAACGCAGATGCGCAGTATTTT.